These T cell receptor beta chains were read from a single sample in a study of T cell responses to AZD1222 COVID-19 vaccine. Here immunoSEQ multiplex PCR was the method, and the copy in TCRdb shows in-frame clones only, minus some. The sample gives around 110,000 clones, roughly 87% of which show up once; roughly 7.4% is in the top ten. The source material was peripheral blood, sampled on day 0 of AZD1222 vaccination. Source of these receptors: an adult in good health. CDR3s include the opening cysteine and the closing phenylalanine or tryptophan. A D gene is named only where the DNA matches it firmly. Expanded clones are given a class, and other clones once, few, many or no size at all.

abundance	v_gene	j_gene	d_gene	CDR3nt	CDR3aa
once	TRBV9	TRBJ1-5	.	TGTGCCAGCAGCGGAGGGCTTTCTGGACAGCCCCAGCATTTT	CASSGGLSGQPQHF
.	TRBV5-1	TRBJ1-2	.	TGCGCCAGCAGCTCCAACCCAGGGTTAGCTAACTATGGCTACACCTTC	CASSSNPGLANYGYTF
.	TRBV27	TRBJ1-3	TRBD1	TGTGCCAGCAGTTCATCCGGGACAGGGGGTAACACCATATATTTT	CASSSSGTGGNTIYF
.	TRBV5-1	TRBJ1-2	.	TGCGCCAGCAGCGACACTGGCTATGGCTACACCTTC	CASSDTGYGYTF
.	TRBV3-1/TRBV3-2	TRBJ2-7	.	TGTGCCAGCAGCCAAGATAGGGGGGCCTACGAGCAGTACTTC	CASSQDRGAYEQYF
once	TRBV28	TRBJ1-1	.	TGTGCCAGCAGTTTAGGGAGAGTCGAAGCTTTCTTT	CASSLGRVEAFF
.	TRBV28	TRBJ1-5	.	TGTGCCAGCCACCTCCATCCCGGACGAAGCAATCAGCCCCAGCATTTT	CASHLHPGRSNQPQHF
once	TRBV7-2	TRBJ2-3	.	TGTGCCAGCAGCTACCAAGATACGCAGTATTTT	CASSYQDTQYF
few	TRBV3-1/TRBV3-2	TRBJ2-1	.	TGTGCCAGCGCTCAAGGGGGATATGAGCAGTTCTTC	CASAQGGYEQFF
.	TRBV3-1/TRBV3-2	TRBJ2-7	TRBD1	TGTGCCAGCAGCCCGGGACAGGGATCCTACGAGCAGTACTTC	CASSPGQGSYEQYF
.	TRBV3-1/TRBV3-2	TRBJ2-1	TRBD2	TGTGCCAGCAGCCAGACTAGCCTTTCCTACAATGAGCAGTTCTTC	CASSQTSLSYNEQFF
.	TRBV24-1	TRBJ2-3	TRBD2	TGTGCCACCAGTGACCGAGCGGGGGGAACGACAGATACGCAGTATTTT	CATSDRAGGTTDTQYF
.	TRBV6-1	TRBJ2-3	.	TGTGCCAGCAGTGAACAAGATACGCAGTATTTT	CASSEQDTQYF
.	TRBV11-2	TRBJ2-3	TRBD2	TGTGCCAGCAGCTTAGCCTTAGCGGGAGGGCCAGATACGCAGTATTTT	CASSLALAGGPDTQYF
.	TRBV3-1/TRBV3-2	TRBJ2-3	.	TGTGCCAGCAGCCGGACCACAGATACGCAGTATTTT	CASSRTTDTQYF
.	TRBV5-1	TRBJ2-7	.	TGCGCCAGCAGCTGGGGACAACCACGGGACGAGCAGTACTTC	CASSWGQPRDEQYF
.	TRBV6-5	TRBJ2-2	.	TGTGCCACCAAGTGGCGGGGAACGACCGGGGAGCTGTTTTTT	CATKWRGTTGELFF
medium-sized	TRBV5-4	TRBJ1-2	TRBD1	TGTGCCAGCAGTTCCGGGACAGGGGGCCTCTATGGCTACACCTTC	CASSSGTGGLYGYTF
.	TRBV27	TRBJ2-4	.	TGTGCCAGCAGTTTCAGGGGGGGCGCTGCCAAAAACATTCAGTACTTC	CASSFRGGAAKNIQYF
.	TRBV3-1/TRBV3-2	TRBJ1-5	.	TGTGCCAGCAGCCAAGCCGGGTTCGGACAGCCCCAGCATTTT	CASSQAGFGQPQHF
.	TRBV27	TRBJ2-1	TRBD1	TGTGCCAGCAGTATAGACAGGGGTGAGCAGTTCTTC	CASSIDRGEQFF
.	TRBV27	TRBJ2-7	.	TGTGCCAGCAGCTGGACACGCAGCTCCTACGAGCAGTACTTC	CASSWTRSSYEQYF
few	TRBV5-1	TRBJ1-4	TRBD1	TGCGCCAGCAGTTGCCCCGGTCCAGACAGGGGGCAGGAAAAACTGTTTTTT	CASSCPGPDRGQEKLFF
.	TRBV7-9	TRBJ1-1	.	TGTGCCAGCAGCCCCTCGGGGGGGACGAGAACTGAAGCTTTCTTT	CASSPSGGTRTEAFF
.	TRBV3-1/TRBV3-2	TRBJ1-3	TRBD1	TGTGCCAGCAGGGCGACAGGGGGAAACACCATATATTTT	CASRATGGNTIYF
once	TRBV7-2	TRBJ2-2	.	TGTGCCAGCAGCTTAGGCTCCGACACCGGGGAGCTGTTTTTT	CASSLGSDTGELFF
few	TRBV7-9	TRBJ1-1	TRBD1	TGTGCCAGCAGCCTAGGGACAGCAGTTAAAGTTTCTGAAGCTTTCTTT	CASSLGTAVKVSEAFF
.	TRBV5-1	TRBJ1-6	TRBD1	TGCGCCAGCAGCTTGAGTGGAGGGACAGGGAGGTCACCCCTCCACTTT	CASSLSGGTGRSPLHF
.	TRBV11-3	TRBJ2-3	.	TGTGCCAGCAGCAAAAGGGGGAGGAGCGCAGATACGCAGTATTTT	CASSKRGRSADTQYF
.	TRBV30	TRBJ1-5	TRBD1	TGTGCCTGGATTCCTCCAAAGGACAGGGTGTATCTCCCCCAGCATTTT	CAWIPPKDRVYLPQHF
.	TRBV3-1/TRBV3-2	TRBJ1-6	.	TGTGCCAGCAGCCTCGGACGATACAATTCACCCCTCCACTTT	CASSLGRYNSPLHF
few	TRBV5-1	TRBJ2-5	TRBD2	TGCGCCAGCAGCTTGTTGTATGGGGGAGGGCAAGAGACCCAGTACTTC	CASSLLYGGGQETQYF
.	TRBV24-1	TRBJ2-5	.	TGTGCCACCAGTGACACCCTTGGGCGGGCATCCCGAGAGACCCAGTACTTC	CATSDTLGRASRETQYF
.	TRBV28	TRBJ1-2	TRBD1	TGTGCCAGCAGCCTGGACAGGGAAAGTGACTACACCTTC	CASSLDRESDYTF
.	TRBV12-3/TRBV12-4	TRBJ2-7	TRBD2	TGTGCCAGCACCTGGAGGCCAGCGGGGGAGCAGTACTTC	CASTWRPAGEQYF
once	TRBV7-9	TRBJ2-7	TRBD2	TGTGCCAGCAGCTCCTTGCGGGAGGCCCCCTACGAGCAGTACTTC	CASSSLREAPYEQYF
few	TRBV30	TRBJ2-2	TRBD2	TGTGCCTGGAGTGTACGAACTAGCGGAGTCACCGGGGAGCTGTTTTTT	CAWSVRTSGVTGELFF
many	TRBV7-2	TRBJ2-7	.	TGTGCCAGCAGCTTAGCGGGCGGAAGCTCCTACGAGCAGTACTTC	CASSLAGGSSYEQYF
once	TRBV19	TRBJ2-7	TRBD1	TGTGCCAGTAGTATAGGGGGACAGGGGGCCTACGAGCAGTACTTC	CASSIGGQGAYEQYF
.	TRBV7-9	TRBJ1-1	.	TGTGCCAGCAGCCCAAACGGGGGGGGCCGGGGAGAGGCTTTCTTT	CASSPNGGGRGEAFF
.	TRBV28	TRBJ1-6	.	TGTGCCAGCACCTCAGAAAGAGGGACCTATAATTCACCCCTCCACTTT	CASTSERGTYNSPLHF
.	TRBV15	TRBJ1-1	.	TGTGCCACCAGCAGAGATCAGCGAGGGGAGACTTTCTTT	CATSRDQRGETFF
.	TRBV6-1	TRBJ1-1	.	TGTGCCAGCAGTGAATCCCTGAACACTGAAGCTTTCTTT	CASSESLNTEAFF
.	TRBV19	TRBJ1-6	.	TGTGCCAGTACCGGGAGCTCCTATAATTCACCCCTCCACTTT	CASTGSSYNSPLHF
.	TRBV5-8	TRBJ2-1	TRBD2	TGTGCCAGCAGCCCACGGGGGGACAATGAGCAGTTCTTC	CASSPRGDNEQFF
.	TRBV7-8	TRBJ1-1	.	TGTGCCAGCAGCCTCGGGCGTGTTGGGTTCACTGAAGCTTTCTTT	CASSLGRVGFTEAFF
.	TRBV9	TRBJ2-7	.	TGTGCCAGCAGCGTTCTCGCGGGCTACGAGCAGTACTTC	CASSVLAGYEQYF
.	TRBV18	TRBJ2-7	.	TGTGCCAGCTCACCACTTCCAGAACAAGGGCAGTACTTC	CASSPLPEQGQYF
.	TRBV9	TRBJ1-6	.	TGTGCCAGCAGCGTAGGGGGGGTCTCACCCCTCCACTTT	CASSVGGVSPLHF
.	TRBV6-5	TRBJ2-7	.	TGTGCCAGCAGTTACCGGAACAGATACGAGCAGTACTTC	CASSYRNRYEQYF
.	TRBV6-4	TRBJ2-1	TRBD1	TGTGCCAGCAGTAAACAGGGGTACAATGAGCAGTTCTTC	CASSKQGYNEQFF
.	TRBV13	TRBJ2-1	.	TGTGCCAGCAGCTTAGGGCAGGTCAATGAGCAGTTCTTC	CASSLGQVNEQFF
.	TRBV5-6	TRBJ1-2	.	TGTGCCAGCAGCCACAGGTCTAACTATGGCTACACCTTC	CASSHRSNYGYTF
.	TRBV7-9	TRBJ1-2	TRBD1	TGTGCCAGCAGCTTAGGGCGGGGGGACAGTCCGCGTGGCTACACCTTC	CASSLGRGDSPRGYTF
few	TRBV6-6	TRBJ2-2	.	TGTGCCAGCAGTTACTCGGAGGCGAGCACCGGGGAGCTGTTTTTT	CASSYSEASTGELFF
once	TRBV27	TRBJ1-6	TRBD1	TGTGCCAGCAGTTTCAACCGGGCAGGGGGACAATCACCCCTCCACTTT	CASSFNRAGGQSPLHF
.	TRBV3-1/TRBV3-2	TRBJ1-2	.	TGTGCCAGCAGCCCCACAGGGAACTATGGCTACACCTTC	CASSPTGNYGYTF
.	TRBV29-1	TRBJ2-3	.	TGCAGCGTCCAAGGACAGCACACAGATACGCAGTATTTT	CSVQGQHTDTQYF